Listed below are T cell receptor beta chains from one sample, sequenced in a study of molecular identifiers for immune sequencing clone quantification. MiXCR was run by TCRdb on the PCR reads, yielding one entry per CDR3 protein. The data contain around 480,000 distinct CDR3 sequences, roughly 23% of them singletons. Material: naive CD8+ T cells from blood, with Jurkat cell RNA spiked in. The receptor source for this set is a human donor in good health. Some libraries in this study had Jurkat cell RNA spiked in. CDR3s include the opening cysteine and the closing phenylalanine or tryptophan. The D gene is left open where the match is weak. The size field is filled for only some rows; it gives once, few, many or a size class.

TRBJ2-4 | many | TRBV27 | - | TGTGCCAGCAGGGAGTTGGACAAAAACATTCAGTACTTC | CASRELDKNIQYF
TRBJ2-7 | many | TRBV19 | - | TGTGCCAGTAGCCTGACGTCCCAATTCTACGAGCAGTACTTC | CASSLTSQFYEQYF
TRBJ2-7 | - | TRBV24-1 | - | TGTGCCGCCTCAAGGAAGAGGGCCTTGACCTACGAGCAGTACTTC | CAASRKRALTYEQYF
TRBJ2-3 | - | TRBV4-3 | - | TGCGCCAGCAGCCAAGATTTTCCAGGGGGGGGAACAGATACGCAGTATTTT | CASSQDFPGGGTDTQYF
TRBJ2-7 | many | TRBV28 | - | TGTGCCAGCCGGGGACTCGCGCGCTACGAGCAGTACTTC | CASRGLARYEQYF
TRBJ2-7 | few | TRBV13 | - | TGTGCCAGCACCCAAGGAACGGGAGAGCAGTACTTC | CASTQGTGEQYF
TRBJ2-7 | - | TRBV15 | - | TGTGCCACCAGCAGAGACGGTCCCCGGGCGCAGGGGCTCTACGAGCAGTACTTC | CATSRDGPRAQGLYEQYF
TRBJ2-2 | many | TRBV7-7 | - | TGTGCTAGCAGCTCCCCCGGGGGGGACAGTGCCGGGGAGCTGTTTTTT | CASSSPGGDSAGELFF
TRBJ2-2 | once | TRBV6-2/TRBV6-3 | TRBD1 | TGTGCCAGCAGTCATACTCGGACAGGGAGTTATAGCGGGGAGCTGTTTTTT | CASSHTRTGSYSGELFF
TRBJ2-1 | - | TRBV9 | TRBD2 | TGTGCCAGCAGCGTAGACGGGAGGGCTATTTACAATGAGCAGTTCTTC | CASSVDGRAIYNEQFF
TRBJ1-6 | many | TRBV20-1 | - | TGCAGTGCTAGAGATGAGACAGAAACTTATAATTCACCCCTCCACTTT | CSARDETETYNSPLHF
TRBJ2-5 | - | TRBV10-3 | TRBD1 | TGTGCCATCGGTACTACAGGGGGCCCGGGGGAGACCCAGTACTTC | CAIGTTGGPGETQYF
TRBJ2-1 | many | TRBV4-3 | TRBD2 | TGCGCCAGCAGCCAAGAAATAGCGGGGGGGCCCGATGAGCAGTTCTTC | CASSQEIAGGPDEQFF
TRBJ2-1 | many | TRBV7-7 | - | TGTGCTAGCAGCTTAGACCTCCCTTCCTACAATGAGCAGTTCTTC | CASSLDLPSYNEQFF
TRBJ2-7 | many | TRBV5-1 | - | TGCGCCAGCAGCTTGGAAGCCTCAGGGGACGAGCAGTACTTC | CASSLEASGDEQYF
TRBJ1-3 | - | TRBV6-2/TRBV6-3 | - | TGTGCCAGCAGTTCACCGGGACACCGCTCTGGAAACACCATATATTTT | CASSSPGHRSGNTIYF
TRBJ2-3 | - | TRBV9 | TRBD2 | TGTGCCAGCAGCGTAGGAACTAGCGGGAGGGCCGCAGATACGCAGTATTTT | CASSVGTSGRAADTQYF
TRBJ1-1 | many | TRBV20-1 | TRBD1 | TGCAGTGCCCGGACAGGACCCACTGAAGCTTTCTTT | CSARTGPTEAFF
TRBJ2-7 | - | TRBV30 | - | TGTGCCTGGAGCAACTTTCGGGTATCCTACGAGCAGTACTTC | CAWSNFRVSYEQYF
TRBJ1-6 | - | TRBV4-1 | - | TGCGCCAGCAGCCCCCTAGCAGGGCCCCGGAGGAATTCACCCCTCCACTTT | CASSPLAGPRRNSPLHF
TRBJ1-1 | - | TRBV4-1 | - | TGCGCCGGCAGCCAAGACTCGGGGTTGTTCACTGAAGCTTTCTTC | CAGSQDSGLFTEAFF
TRBJ2-3 | many | TRBV7-2 | - | TGTGCCAGCAGCTCCGACGGCACAGATACGCAGTATTTT | CASSSDGTDTQYF
TRBJ2-5 | - | TRBV11-1 | - | TGTGCCAGCAGCCCCACCCGGTACCAAGAGACCCAGTACTTC | CASSPTRYQETQYF
TRBJ1-1 | many | TRBV14 | - | TGTGCCAGCAGCCAAGTTTATTGGACACAGTTTGGGAACACTGAAGCTTTCTTT | CASSQVYWTQFGNTEAFF
TRBJ2-7 | few | TRBV6-2/TRBV6-3 | - | TGTGCCAGCAGGGACCCCGTTAGCTACGAGCAGTACTTC | CASRDPVSYEQYF
TRBJ2-7 | few | TRBV13 | TRBD2 | TGTGCCAGCAGCGAGACTAGCGGGAGTTTCTACGAGCAGTACTTC | CASSETSGSFYEQYF
TRBJ2-2 | many | TRBV29-1 | TRBD2 | TGCAGCGTGGGGACTAGCGGGAGCGCCGGGGAGCTGTTTTTT | CSVGTSGSAGELFF
TRBJ2-7 | few | TRBV7-6 | TRBD2 | TGTGCCAGCAGCCAAGGAACTCTAGCGGTCACCTACGAGCAGTACTTC | CASSQGTLAVTYEQYF
TRBJ2-3 | many | TRBV7-2 | - | TGTGCCAGCAGCTTAGTGGAGGGGGGGCTTACAGATACGCAGTATTTT | CASSLVEGGLTDTQYF
TRBJ1-5 | - | TRBV4-3 | TRBD1 | TGCGCCAGCAGCCAAGATCTGGACAGGTTCGCATTGAGCAATCAGCCCCAGCATTTT | CASSQDLDRFALSNQPQHF
TRBJ1-1 | many | TRBV28 | - | TGTGCCAGCAGTTCCCGGATGTTCGACACTGAAGCTTTCTTT | CASSSRMFDTEAFF
TRBJ2-1 | - | TRBV7-9 | - | TGTGCCAGCAGCCTTAAGGAATACAATGAGCAGTTCTTC | CASSLKEYNEQFF
TRBJ2-2 | once | TRBV27 | TRBD1 | TGTGCCAGCAGTTTATCGAATCCGGTACAGGGGGCAACTGGGGAGCTGTTTTTT | CASSLSNPVQGATGELFF
TRBJ2-7 | - | TRBV6-5 | - | TGTGCCAGCAGTCCCATGGGGCTCAGCTCCTACGAGCAGTACTTC | CASSPMGLSSYEQYF
TRBJ2-3 | many | TRBV28 | - | TGTGCCAGCAGTTCCCGTTTATTATCTGGCACAGATACGCAGTATTTT | CASSSRLLSGTDTQYF
TRBJ1-2 | few | TRBV29-1 | - | TGCAGCATTATAACCCGGGAGCGAGGTGGCTACACCTTC | CSIITRERGGYTF
TRBJ2-7 | many | TRBV5-4 | - | TGTGCCAGCAGCTTGGCAGGCTTCTACGAGCAGTACTTC | CASSLAGFYEQYF
TRBJ2-7 | many | TRBV30 | - | TGTGCCTGGAGTGTACTCGGGTACGAGCAGTACTTC | CAWSVLGYEQYF
TRBJ1-1 | few | TRBV7-9 | TRBD1 | TGTGCCGGCAGGAGTGGACAGGTGAACACTGAAGCTTTCTTT | CAGRSGQVNTEAFF
TRBJ2-1 | few | TRBV12-3/TRBV12-4 | TRBD2 | TGTGCCATCGGGGGGGAGCCATTATTCTATGAGCAGTTCTTC | CAIGGEPLFYEQFF
TRBJ2-3 | many | TRBV4-3 | - | TGCGCCAGCAGCCGCCGAGTGGTAGGAGCCGGAGTTGGACGCACAGATACGCAGTATTTT | CASSRRVVGAGVGRTDTQYF
TRBJ2-7 | many | TRBV9 | TRBD1 | TGTGCCAGCAGCGTAGAGGGGACAGGGGCCTACGAGCAGTACTTC | CASSVEGTGAYEQYF
TRBJ2-3 | many | TRBV4-3 | TRBD2 | TGCGCCAGCAGCCAAGAAGTCGTGCTAGCGGGAAAGGCAGATACGCAGTATTTT | CASSQEVVLAGKADTQYF
TRBJ2-1 | many | TRBV7-2 | - | TGTGCCAGCAGCGCTCTACACTCCTACAATGAGCAGTTCTTC | CASSALHSYNEQFF
TRBJ2-1 | many | TRBV24-1 | - | TGTGCCACCAGTGAGCGGACCCCACCCTACAATGAGCAGTTCTTC | CATSERTPPYNEQFF
TRBJ2-1 | - | TRBV7-9 | - | TGTGCCAGCATCACTGCGGTCAATGAGCAGTTCTTC | CASITAVNEQFF
TRBJ2-7 | few | TRBV20-1 | TRBD2 | TGCAGTGCTACTCTAGCGGCTTCCTACGAGCAGTACTTC | CSATLAASYEQYF
TRBJ1-1 | few | TRBV30 | - | TGTGCCTGGAGTCTCGGTCAGGGCACTGAAGCTTTCTTT | CAWSLGQGTEAFF
TRBJ2-7 | once | TRBV7-6 | - | TGTGCCAGCAGTTTCGGGATGGGTAGCTCCTACGAGCAGTACTTC | CASSFGMGSSYEQYF
TRBJ1-1 | - | TRBV6-2/TRBV6-3 | - | TGTGCCAGCAAAATGGACCACCCCTTGAACACTGAAGCTTTCTTT | CASKMDHPLNTEAFF
TRBJ1-1 | - | TRBV6-2/TRBV6-3 | - | TGTGCCAGCAGTTACTTTGGGAACACTGAAGCTTTCTTT | CASSYFGNTEAFF
TRBJ2-3 | few | TRBV10-3 | TRBD2 | TGTGCCATCAGTGAGGCCCGACTAGCTAGCACAGATACGCAGTATTTT | CAISEARLASTDTQYF
TRBJ1-4 | many | TRBV6-1 | TRBD1 | TGTGCCAGCAGTGAACGACAGGGGGTGTATGAAAAACTGTTTTTT | CASSERQGVYEKLFF